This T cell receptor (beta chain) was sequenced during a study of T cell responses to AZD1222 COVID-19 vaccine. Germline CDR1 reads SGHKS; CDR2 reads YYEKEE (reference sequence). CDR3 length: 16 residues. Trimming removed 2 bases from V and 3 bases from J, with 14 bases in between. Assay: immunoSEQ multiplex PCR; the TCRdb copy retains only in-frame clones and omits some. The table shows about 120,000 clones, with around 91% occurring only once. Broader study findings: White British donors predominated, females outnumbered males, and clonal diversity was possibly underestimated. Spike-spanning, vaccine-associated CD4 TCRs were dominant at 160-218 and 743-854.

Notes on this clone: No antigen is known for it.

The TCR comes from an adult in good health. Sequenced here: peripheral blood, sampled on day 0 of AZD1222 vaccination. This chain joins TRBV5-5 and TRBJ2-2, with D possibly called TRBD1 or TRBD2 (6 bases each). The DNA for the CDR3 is TGTGCCAGCAGCTTAAGGGACGGGGGCGACACCGGGGAGCTGTTTTTT. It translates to CASSLRDGGDTGELFF.